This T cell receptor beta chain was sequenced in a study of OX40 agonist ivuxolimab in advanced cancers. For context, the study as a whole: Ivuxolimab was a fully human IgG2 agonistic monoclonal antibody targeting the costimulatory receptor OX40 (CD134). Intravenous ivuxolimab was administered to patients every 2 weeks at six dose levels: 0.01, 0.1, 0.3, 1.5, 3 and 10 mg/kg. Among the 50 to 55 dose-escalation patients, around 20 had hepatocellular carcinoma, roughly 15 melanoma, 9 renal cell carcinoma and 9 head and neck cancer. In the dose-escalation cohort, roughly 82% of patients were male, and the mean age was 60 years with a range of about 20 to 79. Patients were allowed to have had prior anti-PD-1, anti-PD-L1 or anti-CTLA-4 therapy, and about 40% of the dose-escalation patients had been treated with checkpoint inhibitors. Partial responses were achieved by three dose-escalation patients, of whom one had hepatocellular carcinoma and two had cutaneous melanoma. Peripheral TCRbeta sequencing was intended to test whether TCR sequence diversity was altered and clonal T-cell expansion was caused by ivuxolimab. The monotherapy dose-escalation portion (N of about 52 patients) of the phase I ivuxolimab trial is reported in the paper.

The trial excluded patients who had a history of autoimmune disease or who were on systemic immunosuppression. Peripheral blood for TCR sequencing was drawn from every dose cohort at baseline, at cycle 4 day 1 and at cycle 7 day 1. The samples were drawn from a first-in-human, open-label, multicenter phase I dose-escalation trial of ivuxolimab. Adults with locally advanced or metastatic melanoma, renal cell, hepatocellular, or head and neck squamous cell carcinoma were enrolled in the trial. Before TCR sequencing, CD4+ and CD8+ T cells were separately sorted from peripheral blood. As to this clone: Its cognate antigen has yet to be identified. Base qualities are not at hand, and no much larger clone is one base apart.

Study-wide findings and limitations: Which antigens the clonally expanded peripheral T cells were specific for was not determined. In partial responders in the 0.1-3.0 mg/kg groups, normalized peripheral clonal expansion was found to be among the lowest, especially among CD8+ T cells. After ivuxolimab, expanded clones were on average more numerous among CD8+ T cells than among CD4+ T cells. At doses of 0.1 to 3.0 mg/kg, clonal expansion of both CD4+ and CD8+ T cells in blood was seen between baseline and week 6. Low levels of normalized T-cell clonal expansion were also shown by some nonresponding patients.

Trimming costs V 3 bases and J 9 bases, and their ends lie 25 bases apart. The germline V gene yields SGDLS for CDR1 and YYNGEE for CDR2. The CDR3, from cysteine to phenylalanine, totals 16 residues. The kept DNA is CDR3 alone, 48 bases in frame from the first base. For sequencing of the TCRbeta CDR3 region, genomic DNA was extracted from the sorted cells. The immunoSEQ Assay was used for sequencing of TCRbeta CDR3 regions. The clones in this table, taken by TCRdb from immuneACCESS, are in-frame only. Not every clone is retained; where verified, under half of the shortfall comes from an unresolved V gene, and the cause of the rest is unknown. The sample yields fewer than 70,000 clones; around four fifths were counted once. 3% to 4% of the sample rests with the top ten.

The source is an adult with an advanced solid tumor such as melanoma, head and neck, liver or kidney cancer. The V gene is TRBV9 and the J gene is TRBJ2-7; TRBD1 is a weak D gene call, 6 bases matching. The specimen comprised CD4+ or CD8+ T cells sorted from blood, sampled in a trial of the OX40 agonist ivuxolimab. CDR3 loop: CASSGFLRDIDFGQYF. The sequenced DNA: TGTGCCAGCAGCGGTTTCCTCCGGGACATCGACTTCGGGCAGTACTTC.